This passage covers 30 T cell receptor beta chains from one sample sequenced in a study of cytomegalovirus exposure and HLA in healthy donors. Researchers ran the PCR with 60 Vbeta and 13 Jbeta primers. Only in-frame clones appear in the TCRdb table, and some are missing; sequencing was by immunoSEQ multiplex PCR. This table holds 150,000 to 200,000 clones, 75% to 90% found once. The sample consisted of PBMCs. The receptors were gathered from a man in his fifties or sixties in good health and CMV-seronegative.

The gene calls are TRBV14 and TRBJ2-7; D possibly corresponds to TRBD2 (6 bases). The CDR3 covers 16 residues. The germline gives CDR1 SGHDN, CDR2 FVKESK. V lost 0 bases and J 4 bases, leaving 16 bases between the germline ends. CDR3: CASSQDGGLGIYEQYF. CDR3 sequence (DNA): TGTGCCAGCAGCCAAGATGGAGGGTTGGGGATTTACGAGCAGTACTTC.

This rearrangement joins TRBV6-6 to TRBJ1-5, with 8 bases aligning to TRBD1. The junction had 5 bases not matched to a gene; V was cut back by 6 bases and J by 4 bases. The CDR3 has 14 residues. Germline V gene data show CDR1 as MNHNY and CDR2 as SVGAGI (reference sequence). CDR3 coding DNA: TGTGCCAGCAGGCTACAGGGGGGGAATCAGCCCCAGCATTTT. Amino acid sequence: CASRLQGGNQPQHF.

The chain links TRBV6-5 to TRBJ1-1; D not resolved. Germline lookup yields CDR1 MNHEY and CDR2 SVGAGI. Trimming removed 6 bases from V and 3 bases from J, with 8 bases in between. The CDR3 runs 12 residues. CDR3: CASRNEYTEAFF. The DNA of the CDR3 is TGTGCCAGCAGGAATGAGTACACTGAAGCTTTCTTT.

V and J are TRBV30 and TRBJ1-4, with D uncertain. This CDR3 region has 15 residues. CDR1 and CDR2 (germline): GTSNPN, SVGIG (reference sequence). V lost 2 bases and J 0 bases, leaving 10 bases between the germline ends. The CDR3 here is CAWSPSGATNEKLFF. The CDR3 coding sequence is TGTGCCTGGAGTCCCTCAGGCGCAACTAATGAAAAACTGTTTTTT. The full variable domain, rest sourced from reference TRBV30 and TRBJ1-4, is SQTIHQWPATLVQPVGSPLSLECTVEGTSNPNLYWYRQAAGRGLQLLFYSVGIGQISSEVPQNLSASRPQDRQFILSSKKLLLSDSGFYLCAWSPSGATNEKLFFGSGTQLSVL.

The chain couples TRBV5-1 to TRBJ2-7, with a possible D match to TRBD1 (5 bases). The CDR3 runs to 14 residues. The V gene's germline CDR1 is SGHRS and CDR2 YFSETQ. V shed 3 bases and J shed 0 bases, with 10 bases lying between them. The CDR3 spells CASSSRVPSYEQYF. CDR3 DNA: TGCGCCAGCAGCTCCAGGGTTCCCTCCTACGAGCAGTACTTC.

The CDR3, as DNA: TGTGCCAGCTCTCCAGAGACATACTTGAACACTGAAGCTTTCTTT. Translating gives CASSPETYLNTEAFF. V and J are TRBV18 and TRBJ1-1; D gene uncertain. Trimming left V 6 bases short and J 0 bases short, with 14 bases between. Per the germline V gene, CDR1 is KGHSH and CDR2 is LQKENI. The CDR3 has 15 residues.

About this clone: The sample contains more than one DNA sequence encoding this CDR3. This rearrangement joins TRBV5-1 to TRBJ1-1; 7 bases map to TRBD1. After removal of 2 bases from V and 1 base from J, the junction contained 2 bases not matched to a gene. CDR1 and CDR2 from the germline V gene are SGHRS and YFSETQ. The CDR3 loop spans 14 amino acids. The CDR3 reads CASSLQGTNTEAFF. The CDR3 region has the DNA TGCGCCAGCAGCTTACAGGGGACGAACACTGAAGCTTTCTTT.

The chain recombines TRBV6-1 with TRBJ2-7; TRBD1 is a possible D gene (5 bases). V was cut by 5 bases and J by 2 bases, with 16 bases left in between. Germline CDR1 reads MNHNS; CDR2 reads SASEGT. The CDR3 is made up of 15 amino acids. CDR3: CASSSPTDPTYEQYF. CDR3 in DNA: TGTGCCAGCAGTTCTCCGACAGATCCGACCTACGAGCAGTACTTC.

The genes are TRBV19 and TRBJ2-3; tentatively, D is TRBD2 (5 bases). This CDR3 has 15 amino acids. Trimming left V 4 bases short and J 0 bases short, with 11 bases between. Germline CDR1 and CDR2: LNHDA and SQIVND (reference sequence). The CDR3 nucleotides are TGTGCCAGTAGTAGAGGGAGCGGAAGCACAGATACGCAGTATTTT. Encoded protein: CASSRGSGSTDTQYF.

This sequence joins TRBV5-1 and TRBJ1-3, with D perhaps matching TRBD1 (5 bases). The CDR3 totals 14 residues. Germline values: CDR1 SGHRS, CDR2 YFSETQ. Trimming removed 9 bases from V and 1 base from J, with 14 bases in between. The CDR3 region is CATTDGQSGNTIYF. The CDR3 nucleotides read TGCGCCACTACCGACGGACAATCTGGAAACACCATATATTTT. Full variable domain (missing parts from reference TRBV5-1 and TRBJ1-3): KAGVTQTPRYLIKTRGQQVTLSCSPISGHRSVSWYQQTPGQGLQFLFEYFSETQRNKGNFPGRFSGRQFSNSRSEMNVSTLELGDSALYLCATTDGQSGNTIYFGEGSWLTVV.

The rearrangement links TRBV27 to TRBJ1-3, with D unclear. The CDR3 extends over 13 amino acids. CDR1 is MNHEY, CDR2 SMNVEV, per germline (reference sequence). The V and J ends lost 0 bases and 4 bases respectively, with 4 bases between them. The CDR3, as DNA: TGTGCCAGCAGTTTATCAGCAGGAAACACCATATATTTT. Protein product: CASSLSAGNTIYF.

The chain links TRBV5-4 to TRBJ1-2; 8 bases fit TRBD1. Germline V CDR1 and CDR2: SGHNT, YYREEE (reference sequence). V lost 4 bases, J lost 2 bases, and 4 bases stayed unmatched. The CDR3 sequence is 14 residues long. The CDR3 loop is CASSNRGENYGYTF. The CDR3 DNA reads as TGTGCCAGCAGCAACAGGGGGGAAAACTATGGCTACACCTTC.

In DNA, the CDR3 is TGTGCCAGCAGTGAAGGGGGGGGAGAGACCCAGTACTTC. Translating gives CASSEGGGETQYF. The chain joins TRBV6-1 to TRBJ2-5, with TRBD2 matching 7 bases. Germline assignment: CDR1 MNHNS and CDR2 SASEGT. CDR3 length: 13 residues. Trimming cost V 1 base and J 4 bases; bases outside gene matches: 0.

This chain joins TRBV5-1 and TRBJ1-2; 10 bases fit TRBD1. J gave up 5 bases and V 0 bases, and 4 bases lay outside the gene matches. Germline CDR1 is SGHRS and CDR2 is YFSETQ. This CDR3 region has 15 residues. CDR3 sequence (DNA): TGCGCCAGCAGCTTGGAGCCGGGACAGGGGTATGGCTACACCTTC. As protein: CASSLEPGQGYGYTF.

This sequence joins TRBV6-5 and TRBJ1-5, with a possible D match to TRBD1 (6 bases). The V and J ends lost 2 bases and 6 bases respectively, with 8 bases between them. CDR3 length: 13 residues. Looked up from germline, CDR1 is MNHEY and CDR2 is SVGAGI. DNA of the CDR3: TGTGCCAGCAGTTACAGGGGGAGTCAGCCCCAGCATTTT. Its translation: CASSYRGSQPQHF.

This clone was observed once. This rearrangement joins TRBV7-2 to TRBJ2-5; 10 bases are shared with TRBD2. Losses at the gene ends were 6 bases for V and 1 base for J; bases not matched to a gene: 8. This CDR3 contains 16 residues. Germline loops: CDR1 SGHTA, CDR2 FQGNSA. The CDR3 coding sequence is TGTGCCAGCAGGAGTAGCGGGGGGCTTGTCCAAGAGACCCAGTACTTC. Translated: CASRSSGGLVQETQYF.

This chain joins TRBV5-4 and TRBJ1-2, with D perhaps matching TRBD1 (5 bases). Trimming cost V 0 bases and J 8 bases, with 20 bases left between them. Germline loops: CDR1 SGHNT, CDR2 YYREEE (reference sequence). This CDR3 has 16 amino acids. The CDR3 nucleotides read TGTGCCAGCAGCTTGGTACGGGGACCTAGGAGGGAAGGCTACACCTTC. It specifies CASSLVRGPRREGYTF.

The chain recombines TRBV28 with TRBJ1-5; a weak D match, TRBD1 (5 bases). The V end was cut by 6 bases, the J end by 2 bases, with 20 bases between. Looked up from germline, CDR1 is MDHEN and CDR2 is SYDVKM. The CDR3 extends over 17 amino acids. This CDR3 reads CASSPNEGAAGNQPQHF. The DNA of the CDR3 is TGTGCCAGCAGCCCCAATGAAGGGGCGGCGGGCAATCAGCCCCAGCATTTT.

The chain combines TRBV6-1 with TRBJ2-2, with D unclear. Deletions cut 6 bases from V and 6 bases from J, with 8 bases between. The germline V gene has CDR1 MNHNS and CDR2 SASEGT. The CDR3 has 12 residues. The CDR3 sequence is CASRIAPGELFF. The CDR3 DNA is TGTGCCAGCAGGATAGCCCCCGGGGAGCTGTTTTTT.

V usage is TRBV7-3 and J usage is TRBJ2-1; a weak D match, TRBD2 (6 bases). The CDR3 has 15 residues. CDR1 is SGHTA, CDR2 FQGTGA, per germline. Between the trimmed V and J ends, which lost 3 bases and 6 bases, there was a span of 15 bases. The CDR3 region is CASSFRGGTTNEQFF. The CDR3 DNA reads TGTGCCAGCAGCTTTCGTGGGGGGACGACCAATGAGCAGTTCTTC. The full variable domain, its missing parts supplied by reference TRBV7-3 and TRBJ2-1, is GAGVSQTPSNKVTEKGKYVELRCDPISGHTALYWYRQSLGQGPEFLIYFQGTGAADDSGLPNDRFFAVRPEGSVSTLKIQRTERGDSAVYLCASSFRGGTTNEQFFGPGTRLTVL.

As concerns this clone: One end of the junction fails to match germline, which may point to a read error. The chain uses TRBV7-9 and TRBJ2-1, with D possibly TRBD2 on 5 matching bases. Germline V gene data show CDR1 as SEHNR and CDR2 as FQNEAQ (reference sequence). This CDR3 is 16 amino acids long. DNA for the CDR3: TGTTCCAGCAGCTTGGGAGTGGGAGTTATCTACAATGAGCAGTTCTTC. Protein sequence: CSSSLGVGVIYNEQFF.

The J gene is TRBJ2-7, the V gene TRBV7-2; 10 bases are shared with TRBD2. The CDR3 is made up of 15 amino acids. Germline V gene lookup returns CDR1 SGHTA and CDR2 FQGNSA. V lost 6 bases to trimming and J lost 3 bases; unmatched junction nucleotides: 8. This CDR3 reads CASSRTGTSVYEQYF. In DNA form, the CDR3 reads TGTGCCAGCAGTAGAACCGGGACTAGCGTCTACGAGCAGTACTTC.

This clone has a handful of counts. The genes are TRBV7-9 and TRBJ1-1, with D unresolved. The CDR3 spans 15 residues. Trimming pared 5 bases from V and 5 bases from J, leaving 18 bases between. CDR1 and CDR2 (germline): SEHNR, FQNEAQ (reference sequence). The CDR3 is CASSRSTFSGTEAFF. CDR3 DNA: TGTGCCAGCAGCAGAAGTACTTTTTCCGGTACTGAAGCTTTCTTT.

The CDR3 here is CASSLYGGSSYNEQFF. CDR3 DNA: TGTGCCAGCAGTTTATACGGCGGGAGCTCCTACAATGAGCAGTTCTTC. J is TRBJ2-1 and V is TRBV28, with 7 nucleotides matching TRBD2. The germline V gene has CDR1 MDHEN and CDR2 SYDVKM. The CDR3 covers 16 residues. Trimming removed 1 base from V and 0 bases from J; junction bases left unmatched: 3.

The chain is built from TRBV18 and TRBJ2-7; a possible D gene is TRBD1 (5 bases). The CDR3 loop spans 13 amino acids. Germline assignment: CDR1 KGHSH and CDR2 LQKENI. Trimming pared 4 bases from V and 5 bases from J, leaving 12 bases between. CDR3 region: CASSQGSVDEQYF. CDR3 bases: TGTGCCAGCTCACAGGGGTCCGTGGACGAGCAGTACTTC.

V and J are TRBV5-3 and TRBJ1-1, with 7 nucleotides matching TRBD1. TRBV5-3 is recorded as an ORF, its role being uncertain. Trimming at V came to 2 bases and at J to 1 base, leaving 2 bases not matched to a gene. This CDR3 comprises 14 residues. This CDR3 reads CARSLGGTNTEAFF. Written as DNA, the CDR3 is TGTGCCAGAAGCTTAGGGGGCACGAACACTGAAGCTTTCTTT.

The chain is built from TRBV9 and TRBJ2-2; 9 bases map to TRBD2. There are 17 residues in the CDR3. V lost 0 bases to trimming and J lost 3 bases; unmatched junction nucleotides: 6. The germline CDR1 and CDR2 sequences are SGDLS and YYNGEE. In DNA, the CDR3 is TGTGCCAGCAGCGTAGGGTCTGCGGGAGGGTACACCGGGGAGCTGTTTTTT. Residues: CASSVGSAGGYTGELFF.

The CDR3 DNA follows: TGTGCCAGCACCCGGACAGGGGGTTACAATGAGCAGTTCTTC. Translated, it gives CASTRTGGYNEQFF. The gene calls are TRBV6-5 and TRBJ2-1; 10 nucleotides agree with TRBD1. Germline V lookup: CDR1 MNHEY, CDR2 SVGAGI. The CDR3 loop spans 14 amino acids. V was clipped by 7 bases and J by 4 bases; unmatched bases: 4.

For the CDR3, the DNA is TGTGCCAGCTCAGATCTTACCCCTGGTCCGGGTTTATATACGCAGTATTTT. It is translated as CASSDLTPGPGLYTQYF. This chain connects TRBV18 to TRBJ2-3; D is uncertain. The V gene's germline CDR1 is KGHSH and CDR2 LQKENI. This CDR3 contains 17 residues. The ends were cut back, 5 bases at V and 7 bases at J, with 25 bases in the middle.

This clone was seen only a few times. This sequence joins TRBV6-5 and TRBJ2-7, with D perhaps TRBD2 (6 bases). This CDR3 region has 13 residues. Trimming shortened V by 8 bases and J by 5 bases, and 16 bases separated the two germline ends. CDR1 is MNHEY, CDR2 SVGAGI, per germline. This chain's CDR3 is CASVGGGLNEQYF. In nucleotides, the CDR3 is TGTGCCAGCGTAGGAGGAGGGTTGAACGAGCAGTACTTC.